This entry lists 9 T cell receptor beta chains sequenced from one sample in a study of T cell repertoires in cytomegalovirus infection. One entry per CDR3 protein results from TCRdb running MiXCR on the reads. The table shows more than 400,000 distinct CDR3 sequences, with roughly 29% occurring only once. Sequenced input: PBMCs. Every receptor here comes from a human donor in good health (CMV status not recorded). Some clones in this sample may be carry-over from other donors' samples.

This rearrangement joins TRBV7-2 to TRBJ1-1; D remains ambiguous. The germline V and J ends were trimmed by 3 bases and 0 bases, with 8 bases remaining between them. CDR1 is SGHTA and CDR2 is FQGNSA in the germline V gene. This CDR3 is 14 amino acids long. The CDR3 nucleotides are TGTGCCAGCAGCTTTCGGGGAATGAACACTGAAGCTTTCTTT. It yields the protein CASSFRGMNTEAFF.

This clonotype has just a few counts. V usage is TRBV29-1 and J usage is TRBJ2-3, with 15 nucleotides matching TRBD2. With V trimmed by 5 bases and J by 8 bases, 8 bases remained unmatched. The germline gives CDR1 SQVTM, CDR2 ANQGSEA. CDR3 size: 15 residues. The CDR3 here is CSVRPGLAGGGTQYF. The DNA for the CDR3 is TGCAGCGTTCGACCGGGACTAGCGGGAGGCGGTACGCAGTATTTT.

This clonotype was seen at least ten times. The V and J genes are TRBV7-9 and TRBJ2-2; D remains unclear. The CDR3 runs 15 residues. In germline, CDR1 is SEHNR, CDR2 FQNEAQ (reference sequence). Trimming shortened V by 5 bases and J by 3 bases, and 13 bases separated the two germline ends. This CDR3 reads CASSQAADYTGELFF. In nucleotides, the CDR3 is TGTGCCAGCAGCCAGGCGGCGGATTACACCGGGGAGCTGTTTTTT. The whole variable domain, remainder taken from reference TRBV7-9 and TRBJ2-2, is DTGVSQNPRHKITKRGQNVTFRCDPISEHNRLYWYRQTLGQGPEFLTYFQNEAQLEKSRLLSDRFSAERPKGSFSTLEIQRTEQGDSAMYLCASSQAADYTGELFFGEGSRLTVL.

This clonotype was counted between two and nine times. The chain carries TRBV25-1 and TRBJ2-3; D is possibly TRBD2 (6 bases). This CDR3 is built from 20 residues. Between the trimmed V and J ends, which lost 0 bases and 0 bases, there was a span of 22 bases. Germline assignment: CDR1 MGHDK and CDR2 SYGVNS. CDR3 residues: CASSEYNLGVAAPSTDTQYF. In DNA form, the CDR3 reads TGTGCCAGCAGTGAATATAATTTAGGGGTAGCGGCGCCCAGCACAGATACGCAGTATTTT.

This clonotype occurred many times. This chain connects TRBV12-3 or TRBV12-4 to TRBJ2-6; maybe TRBD2 (6 bases). The CDR3 loop spans 15 amino acids. The V end was cut by 3 bases, the J end by 0 bases, with 6 bases between. Written as DNA, the CDR3 is TGTGCCAGCAGTTTCGGGGGCTCTGGGGCCAACGTCCTGACTTTC. Its protein is CASSFGGSGANVLTF.

This clonotype was seen many times. The chain has TRBV7-2 and TRBJ2-3; 9 positions agree with TRBD2. V lost 5 bases and J lost 6; bases outside the gene matches: 21. CDR1 SGHTA and CDR2 FQGNSA come from the germline V gene. The CDR3 is 19 amino acids. The CDR3 is CASSLYRRPTSGVADTQYF. DNA for the CDR3: TGTGCCAGCAGCCTTTATCGACGTCCGACTAGCGGAGTAGCGGATACGCAGTATTTT.

This sequence joins TRBV5-8 and TRBJ2-3, with unresolved D. CDR3 size: 14 residues. The V gene's germline CDR1 is SGHTS and CDR2 YDEGEE. Trimming removed 2 bases at V and 2 bases at J, with 9 bases between. This CDR3 is CASSLRTPTDTQYF. In nucleotides, the CDR3 is TGTGCCAGCAGCTTACGGACCCCCACAGATACGCAGTATTTT.

This clonotype was counted only a few times. The chain employs TRBV6-2 or TRBV6-3 and TRBJ2-5; D is unclear. Germline CDR1 MNHEY, CDR2 SVGEGT. CDR3 length: 13 amino acids. Deletions cut 6 bases from V and 1 base from J, with 9 bases between. The CDR3, as DNA: TGTGCCAGCAGCCACCGACTCCAAGAGACCCAGTACTTC. Its translation is CASSHRLQETQYF.

The J gene is TRBJ2-7, the V gene TRBV7-9; no definite D call. Looked up from germline, CDR1 is SEHNR and CDR2 is FQNEAQ (reference sequence). The CDR3 totals 13 residues. V lost 2 bases, J lost 9 bases, and 14 bases lay in between. CDR3 in DNA: TGTGCCAGCAGCTTATCCCAAGGGTTAGGGCAGTACTTC. It encodes CASSLSQGLGQYF. The full variable domain, with the rest looked up from reference TRBV7-9 and TRBJ2-7, is DTGVSQNPRHKITKRGQNVTFRCDPISEHNRLYWYRQTLGQGPEFLTYFQNEAQLEKSRLLSDRFSAERPKGSFSTLEIQRTEQGDSAMYLCASSLSQGLGQYFGPGTRLTVT.